What follows is one TCR beta chain and its context. Its antigen is not known. The source of the sample is a study of T cell repertoires in cytomegalovirus infection. Study details: CMV infection plus the matching HLA type was flagged by public TCR beta signatures.

TCRdb re-derived calls from the reads in MiXCR, one entry per CDR3 protein. Among some 110,000 distinct CDR3 sequences listed, 30% to 40% were seen once. Study observations and caveats: There were HLA-C-restricted CMV-specific TCR beta clonotypes dominating the ex vivo response.

The CDR3 has 13 amino acids. V lost 10 bases and J 0 bases, leaving 11 bases between the germline ends. Per the germline V gene, CDR1 is MNHEY and CDR2 is SVGEGT. The sequence was collected from a human donor in good health (CMV status not recorded). Some clones in this sample may be carry-over from other donors' samples. Sequenced material: CD8+ T cells from cultured PBMCs, taken from culture after CMV antigen stimulation. This sequence joins TRBV6-2 or TRBV6-3 and TRBJ2-3; no definite D call. In nucleotides, the CDR3 is TGTGCCACCTCCTTCCTTAGCACAGATACGCAGTATTTT. Protein product: CATSFLSTDTQYF.